The 16 T cell receptor beta chains below all came from one sample that was sequenced in a study of T cells in Graves' hyperthyroidism and ophthalmopathy. RNA transcripts yielded amplified TCR beta CDR3 regions. During a first-round RT-PCR of the TCR CDR3, the HTBI primer set was used. TCRdb re-called the multiplex PCR reads through MiXCR, storing one row per CDR3 protein. Of a few hundred thousand distinct CDR3 sequences in the sample, around 16% were seen once. The sample taken for sequencing was blood. These receptors came from a woman aged 18-30 years with Graves' hyperthyroidism.

This clonotype was detected ten times or more. The V call is TRBV6-1, the J call TRBJ2-7; D is unclear. The CDR3 is made up of 12 amino acids. Between the trimmed V and J ends, which lost 5 bases and 2 bases, there was a span of 7 bases. Germline CDR1 and CDR2: MNHNS and SASEGT. The CDR3 DNA sequence: TGTGCCAGCAGTTCCCTAGCCTACGAGCAGTACTTC. Translation gives CASSSLAYEQYF.

This clonotype was seen many times. V gene TRBV9 combines with J gene TRBJ1-2, with D perhaps matching TRBD1 (5 bases). Germline V gene sequence: CDR1 SGDLS, CDR2 YYNGEE. V shed 0 bases and J shed 4 bases, with 13 bases lying between them. This CDR3 contains 15 residues. The CDR3 loop reads CASSVGSQGPYGYTF. In DNA form, the CDR3 reads TGTGCCAGCAGCGTAGGGTCGCAGGGACCCTATGGCTACACCTTC.

The V call is TRBV7-2, the J call TRBJ2-5, with 12 bases aligning to TRBD2. The CDR3 extends over 20 amino acids. V dropped 1 base and J dropped 4; count of bases not matched to a gene: 16. Per the germline V gene, CDR1 is SGHTA and CDR2 is FQGNSA. The CDR3 DNA reads TGTGCCAGCAGCTTAGGAGGGGGGAGCATGACTAGCGGGAGACGAGAGACCCAGTACTTC. Residues: CASSLGGGSMTSGRRETQYF.

This clonotype showed up just once. The gene calls are TRBV14 and TRBJ2-1; D may be TRBD1 or TRBD2 (6 bases each). This CDR3 contains 13 residues. V was trimmed by 2 bases and J by 8 bases, leaving 10 bases between them. Germline V gives CDR1 SGHDN, CDR2 FVKESK. The CDR3 loop reads CASSQLGGDEQFF. DNA for the CDR3: TGTGCCAGCAGCCAACTCGGGGGCGATGAGCAGTTCTTC.

In this sample, this clonotype turned up a few times. The V call is TRBV5-1, the J call TRBJ1-4; no definite D call. The CDR3 length is 14 residues. V was shortened by 8 bases and J by 5 bases, with 16 bases between the two germline ends. Germline-derived CDR1 and CDR2 are SGHRS and YFSETQ. The CDR3 nucleotides read TGCGCCAGTACCCTGACCCACCTGAATGAAAAACTGTTTTTT. Amino acid sequence: CASTLTHLNEKLFF. Combining the CDR3 with reference TRBV5-1 and TRBJ1-4 gives the whole variable domain KAGVTQTPRYLIKTRGQQVTLSCSPISGHRSVSWYQQTPGQGLQFLFEYFSETQRNKGNFPGRFSGRQFSNSRSEMNVSTLELGDSALYLCASTLTHLNEKLFFGSGTQLSVL.

This clonotype was recorded only once. This chain links TRBV13 with TRBJ2-1; D is possibly TRBD2 (5 bases). This CDR3 has 13 residues. Germline CDR1 and CDR2: PRHDT and FYEKMQ (reference sequence). The ends were cut back, 4 bases at V and 14 bases at J, with 18 bases in the middle. CDR3 bases: TGTGCCAGCAGCTCGGCGGACTTGCCCGGAAAGTTCTTC. Its translation is CASSSADLPGKFF.

This clonotype was counted only a few times. This sequence joins TRBV19 and TRBJ1-2; 8 positions match TRBD1. The length of the CDR3 is 13 residues. Germline V gene data show CDR1 as LNHDA and CDR2 as SQIVND (reference sequence). With 5 bases clipped from V and 9 bases from J, the junction kept 8 bases outside the gene matches. The CDR3 protein is CASSPRTGSSYTF. CDR3 in DNA: TGTGCCAGTAGTCCCAGGACAGGGTCTAGCTACACCTTC.

The chain combines TRBV3-1 with TRBJ1-2; 10 nucleotides match TRBD1. CDR1 is LGHDT, CDR2 YNNKEL, per germline (reference sequence). The CDR3 is 14 amino acids. V shed 0 bases, J shed 8 bases, and the junction held 3 bases outside the gene matches. The CDR3 here is CASSQDDRGRGYTF. The CDR3 DNA reads TGTGCCAGCAGCCAAGATGACAGGGGGCGAGGCTACACCTTC.

This clonotype was observed at least ten times. This chain joins TRBV5-5 and TRBJ2-3; 12 bases fit TRBD2. The CDR3 sequence is 16 residues long. The V gene's germline CDR1 is SGHKS and CDR2 YYEKEE (reference sequence). J was trimmed by 3 bases and V by 3 bases; bases with no gene match: 5. Here the CDR3 DNA reads TGTGCCAGCAGCTCCGGACTAGCGGGGATTACAGATACGCAGTATTTT. Amino acid sequence: CASSSGLAGITDTQYF.

Concerning this clonotype itself: Relative to the germline gene, one junction end is altered; a read error may explain this. The genes are TRBV5-1 and TRBJ2-3, with D hard to call. From germline, CDR1 is SGHRS and CDR2 YFSETQ. There are 12 residues in the CDR3. CDR3: CTSSVKADTQYF. The CDR3 region has the DNA TGCACCAGCTCCGTTAAGGCAGATACGCAGTATTTT.

This clonotype has ten or more counts. The chain employs TRBV27 and TRBJ1-5; unclear D gene. The ends were cut back, 7 bases at V and 6 bases at J, with 13 bases in the middle. Looked up from germline, CDR1 is MNHEY and CDR2 is SMNVEV (reference sequence). The CDR3 contains 13 residues. CDR3 sequence (DNA): TGTGCCAGCACCCTCCGAGTAGGTCAGCCCCAGCATTTT. Residues: CASTLRVGQPQHF.

V gene TRBV9 combines with J gene TRBJ2-1; 7 nucleotides align to TRBD2. This CDR3 contains 16 residues. V gave up 0 bases and J gave up 5 bases; unmatched junction bases: 8. CDR1 is SGDLS and CDR2 is YYNGEE in the germline V gene. Here the CDR3 DNA reads TGTGCCAGCAGCGTAGGTTTCCTAGCGGTAAACAATGAGCAGTTCTTC. Translation gives CASSVGFLAVNNEQFF. Looking up the rest from reference TRBV9 and TRBJ2-1 gives the full variable domain: DSGVTQTPKHLITATGQRVTLRCSPRSGDLSVYWYQQSLDQGLQFLIQYYNGEERAKGNILERFSAQQFPDLHSELNLSSLELGDSALYFCASSVGFLAVNNEQFFGPGTRLTVL.

This clonotype showed up many times. The chain joins TRBV11-3 to TRBJ2-2; no clear D gene. The CDR3 runs 14 residues. Trimming stripped 2 bases from V and 0 bases from J, with 4 bases between. CDR1 and CDR2 from the germline V gene are SGHNT and YENEEA. The CDR3 coding sequence is TGTGCCAGCAGCTTACCTGCGAACACCGGGGAGCTGTTTTTT. Amino acid sequence: CASSLPANTGELFF.

As to this clonotype: A much larger clone differs from this one at a single base, so this may be a read error. The chain employs TRBV10-3 and TRBJ1-2, with a tentative D call TRBD1 (5 bases). Germline V gene data show CDR1 as ENHRY and CDR2 as SYGVKD. The CDR3 is made up of 15 amino acids. The CDR3 is CASSETRGATYGYAF. The CDR3 nucleotides are TGTGCCAGCTCCGAGACGAGGGGCGCTACCTATGGCTACGCCTTC.

This clonotype was detected only a few times. The gene calls are TRBV29-1 and TRBJ1-4, with TRBD1 as a possible D gene (6 bases). V was clipped by 4 bases and J by 5 bases, with 8 bases between them. Germline-derived CDR1 and CDR2 are SQVTM and ANQGSEA. The CDR3 runs to 12 residues. This CDR3 is CSVAGANEKLFF. As DNA, the CDR3 is TGCAGCGTTGCAGGGGCGAATGAAAAACTGTTTTTT.

This clonotype came up a few times. A read error is possible here, since a much larger clone lies one base away. As DNA, the CDR3 is TGTGCCTGGAGTGGGAGTGGTGTCGGGGAGCTGTTTTTT. Protein sequence: CAWSGSGVGELFF. The rearrangement uses TRBV30 and TRBJ2-2; D is uncertain. There are 13 residues in the CDR3. Germline V gene sequence: CDR1 GTSNPN, CDR2 SVGIG (reference sequence). Trimming took off 1 base at V and 7 bases at J, with 10 bases between the two ends.